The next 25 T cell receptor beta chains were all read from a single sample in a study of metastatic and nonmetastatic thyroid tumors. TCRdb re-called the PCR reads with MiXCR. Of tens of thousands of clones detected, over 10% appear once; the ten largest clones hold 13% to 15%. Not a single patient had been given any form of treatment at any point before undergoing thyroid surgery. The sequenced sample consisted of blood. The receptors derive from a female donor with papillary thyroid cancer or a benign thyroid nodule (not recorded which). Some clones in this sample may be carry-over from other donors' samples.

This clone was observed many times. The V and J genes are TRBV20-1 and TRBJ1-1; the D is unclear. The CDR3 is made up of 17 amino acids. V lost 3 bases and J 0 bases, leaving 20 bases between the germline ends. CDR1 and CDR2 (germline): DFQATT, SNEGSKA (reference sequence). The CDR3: CSASPILDRGMNTEAFF. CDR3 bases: TGCAGTGCTAGCCCTATCTTAGACCGAGGGATGAACACTGAAGCTTTCTTT.

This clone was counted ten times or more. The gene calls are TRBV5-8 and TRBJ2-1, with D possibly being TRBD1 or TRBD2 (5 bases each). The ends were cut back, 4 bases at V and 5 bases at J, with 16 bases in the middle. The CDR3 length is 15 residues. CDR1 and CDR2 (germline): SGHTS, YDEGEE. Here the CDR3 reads CASSPTGTLDNEQFF. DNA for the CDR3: TGTGCCAGCAGCCCTACCGGGACCTTAGACAATGAGCAGTTCTTC.

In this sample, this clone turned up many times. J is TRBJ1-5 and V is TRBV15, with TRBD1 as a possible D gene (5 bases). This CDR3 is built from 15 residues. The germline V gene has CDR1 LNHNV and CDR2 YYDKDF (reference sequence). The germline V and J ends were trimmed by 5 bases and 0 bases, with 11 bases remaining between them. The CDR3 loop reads CATSADRYSNQPQHF. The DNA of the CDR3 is TGTGCCACCAGCGCCGACAGATATAGCAATCAGCCCCAGCATTTT. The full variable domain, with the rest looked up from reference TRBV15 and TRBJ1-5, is DAMVIQNPRYQVTQFGKPVTLSCSQTLNHNVMYWYQQKSSQAPKLLFHYYDKDFNNEADTPDNFQSRRPNTSFCFLDIRSPGLGDTAMYLCATSADRYSNQPQHFGDGTRLSIL.

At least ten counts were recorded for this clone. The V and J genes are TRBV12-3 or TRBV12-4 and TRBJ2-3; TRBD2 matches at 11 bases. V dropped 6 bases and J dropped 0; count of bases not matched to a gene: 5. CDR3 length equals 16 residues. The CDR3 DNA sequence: TGTGCCAGCAGCGGGACTAGCGGAGGCAGCACAGATACGCAGTATTTT. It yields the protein CASSGTSGGSTDTQYF.

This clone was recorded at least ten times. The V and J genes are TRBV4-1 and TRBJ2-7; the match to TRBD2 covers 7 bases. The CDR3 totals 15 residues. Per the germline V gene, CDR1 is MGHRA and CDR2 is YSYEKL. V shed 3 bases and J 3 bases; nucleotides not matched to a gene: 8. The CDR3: CASSHRLADFYEQYF. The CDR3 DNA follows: TGCGCCAGCAGCCATCGGCTAGCGGACTTCTACGAGCAGTACTTC.

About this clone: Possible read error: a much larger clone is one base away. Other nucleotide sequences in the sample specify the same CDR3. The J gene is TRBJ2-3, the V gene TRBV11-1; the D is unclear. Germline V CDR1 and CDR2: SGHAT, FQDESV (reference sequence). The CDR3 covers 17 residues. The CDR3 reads CASRPNPGILSTDTQYF. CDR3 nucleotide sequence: TGTGCCAGCAGACCTAACCCAGGCATACTAAGCACAGATACGCAGTACTTT.

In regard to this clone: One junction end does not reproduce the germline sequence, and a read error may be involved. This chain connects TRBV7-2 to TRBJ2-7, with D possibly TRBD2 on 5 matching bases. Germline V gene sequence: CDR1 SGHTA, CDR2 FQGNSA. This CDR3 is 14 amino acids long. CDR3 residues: CASILEKRGYEQYF. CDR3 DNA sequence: TGTGCCAGCATCTTAGAAAAACGGGGCTACGAGCAGTACTTC. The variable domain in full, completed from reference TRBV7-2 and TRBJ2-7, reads GAGVSQSPSNKVTEKGKDVELRCDPISGHTALYWYRQSLGQGLEFLIYFQGNSAPDKSGLPSDRFSAERTGGSVSTLTIQRTQQEDSAVYLCASILEKRGYEQYFGPGTRLTVT.

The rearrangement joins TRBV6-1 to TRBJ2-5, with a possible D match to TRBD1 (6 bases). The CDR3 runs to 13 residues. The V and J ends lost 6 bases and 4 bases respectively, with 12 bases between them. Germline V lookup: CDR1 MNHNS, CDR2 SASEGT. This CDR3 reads CASRKTGGETQYF. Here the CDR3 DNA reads TGTGCCAGCAGAAAGACAGGAGGAGAGACCCAGTACTTC.

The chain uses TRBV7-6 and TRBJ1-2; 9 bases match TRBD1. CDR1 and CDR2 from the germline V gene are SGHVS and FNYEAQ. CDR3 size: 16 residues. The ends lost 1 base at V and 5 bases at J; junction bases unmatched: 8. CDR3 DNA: TGTGCCAGCAGCTTAGTAGCGGGGGACAGGGCATATGGCTACACCTTC. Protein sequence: CASSLVAGDRAYGYTF.

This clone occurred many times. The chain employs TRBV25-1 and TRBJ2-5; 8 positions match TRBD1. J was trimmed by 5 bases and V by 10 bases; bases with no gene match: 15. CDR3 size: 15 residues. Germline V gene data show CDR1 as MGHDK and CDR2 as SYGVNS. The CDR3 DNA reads TGTGCCACCACCCGAGGTCAGGGGGCGCGGGAGACCCAGTACTTC. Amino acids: CATTRGQGARETQYF.

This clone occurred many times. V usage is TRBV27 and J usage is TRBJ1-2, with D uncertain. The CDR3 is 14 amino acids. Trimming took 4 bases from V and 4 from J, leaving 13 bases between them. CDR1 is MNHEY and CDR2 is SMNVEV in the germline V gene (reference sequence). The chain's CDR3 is CASSWRDVGYGYTF. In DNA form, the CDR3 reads TGTGCCAGCAGTTGGCGGGATGTGGGCTATGGCTACACCTTC.

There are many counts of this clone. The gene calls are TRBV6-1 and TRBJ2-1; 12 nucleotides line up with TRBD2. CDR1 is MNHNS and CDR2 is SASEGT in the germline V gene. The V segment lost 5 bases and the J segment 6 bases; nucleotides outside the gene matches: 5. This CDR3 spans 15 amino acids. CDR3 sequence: CASSLTSGSVNEQFF. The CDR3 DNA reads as TGTGCCAGCAGTTTGACTAGCGGGAGTGTCAATGAGCAGTTCTTC.

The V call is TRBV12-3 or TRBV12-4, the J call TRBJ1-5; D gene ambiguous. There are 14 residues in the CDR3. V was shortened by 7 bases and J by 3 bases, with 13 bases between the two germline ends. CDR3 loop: CASTLRGPNQPQHF. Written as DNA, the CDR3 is TGTGCCAGCACCCTACGAGGTCCCAATCAGCCCCAGCATTTT.

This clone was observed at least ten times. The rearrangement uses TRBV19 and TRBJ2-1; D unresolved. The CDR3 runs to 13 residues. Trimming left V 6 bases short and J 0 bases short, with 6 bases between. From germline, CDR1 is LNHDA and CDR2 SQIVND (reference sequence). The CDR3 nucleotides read TGTGCCAGTAGCCGGGTCTCCTACAATGAGCAGTTCTTC. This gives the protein CASSRVSYNEQFF. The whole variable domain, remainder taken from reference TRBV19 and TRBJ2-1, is DGGITQSPKYLFRKEGQNVTLSCEQNLNHDAMYWYRQDPGQGLRLIYYSQIVNDFQKGDIAEGYSVSREKKESFPLTVTSAQKNPTAFYLCASSRVSYNEQFFGPGTRLTVL.

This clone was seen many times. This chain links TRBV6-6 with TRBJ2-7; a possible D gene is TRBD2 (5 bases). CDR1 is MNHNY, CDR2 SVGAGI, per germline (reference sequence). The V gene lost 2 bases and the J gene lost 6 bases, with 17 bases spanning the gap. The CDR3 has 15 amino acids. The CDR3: CASSYVPGSTGEQYF. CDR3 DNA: TGTGCCAGCAGTTACGTCCCGGGAAGTACTGGCGAGCAGTACTTC.

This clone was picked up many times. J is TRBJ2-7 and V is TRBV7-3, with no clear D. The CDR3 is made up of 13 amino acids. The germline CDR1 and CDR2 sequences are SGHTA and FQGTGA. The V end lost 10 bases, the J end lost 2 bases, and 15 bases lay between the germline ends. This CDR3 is CATILGVPYEQYF. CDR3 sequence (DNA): TGTGCCACTATCCTTGGGGTCCCCTACGAGCAGTACTTC.

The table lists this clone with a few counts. The CDR3 DNA is TGTGCCAGCAGTGAATTAGGCGGGAGCTCCTACAATGAGCAGTTCTTC. It is translated as CASSELGGSSYNEQFF. The V call is TRBV6-1, the J call TRBJ2-1, with 7 bases that match TRBD2. After removal of 2 bases from V and 0 bases from J, the junction contained 4 bases not matched to a gene. This CDR3 region has 16 residues. The germline CDR1 and CDR2 sequences are MNHNS and SASEGT.

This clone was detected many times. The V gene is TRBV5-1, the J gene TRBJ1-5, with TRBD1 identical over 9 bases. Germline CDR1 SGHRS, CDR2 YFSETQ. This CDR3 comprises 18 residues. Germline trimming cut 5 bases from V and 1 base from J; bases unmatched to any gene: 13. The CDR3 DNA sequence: TGCGCCAGCAGTCCCGGGGACAGGGCTGCCTTAAGCAATCAGCCCCAGCATTTT. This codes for CASSPGDRAALSNQPQHF.

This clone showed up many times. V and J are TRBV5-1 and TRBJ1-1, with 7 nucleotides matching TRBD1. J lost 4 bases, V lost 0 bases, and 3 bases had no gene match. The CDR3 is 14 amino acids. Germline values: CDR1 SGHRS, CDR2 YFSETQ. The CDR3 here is CASSLGGGGTEAFF. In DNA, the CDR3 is TGCGCCAGCAGCTTGGGAGGGGGCGGCACTGAAGCTTTCTTT.

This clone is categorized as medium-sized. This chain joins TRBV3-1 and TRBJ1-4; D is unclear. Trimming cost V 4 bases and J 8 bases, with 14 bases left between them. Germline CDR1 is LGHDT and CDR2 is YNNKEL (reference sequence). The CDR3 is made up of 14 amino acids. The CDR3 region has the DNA TGTGCCAGCAGCCCGGGAGGCGGGTTCGAAAAACTGTTTTTT. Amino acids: CASSPGGGFEKLFF.

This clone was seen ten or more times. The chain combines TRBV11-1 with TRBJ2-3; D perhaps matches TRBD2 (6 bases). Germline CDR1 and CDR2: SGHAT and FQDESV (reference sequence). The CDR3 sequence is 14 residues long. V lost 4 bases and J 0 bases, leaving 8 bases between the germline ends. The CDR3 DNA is TGTGCCAGCAGCTCGGGAGTAAGCACAGATACGCAGTATTTT. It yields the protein CASSSGVSTDTQYF.

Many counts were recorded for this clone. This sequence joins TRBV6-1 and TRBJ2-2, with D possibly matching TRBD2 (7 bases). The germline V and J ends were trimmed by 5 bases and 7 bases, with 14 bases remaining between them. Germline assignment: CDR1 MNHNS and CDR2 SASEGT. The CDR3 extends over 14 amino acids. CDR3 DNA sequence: TGTGCCAGCAGTCCATGGGGGGGCGACGGGGAGCTGTTTTTT. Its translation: CASSPWGGDGELFF.

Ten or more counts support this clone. CDR3 coding DNA: TGTGCCAGCAGTTTATATTACGAGCAGTACTTC. As protein: CASSLYYEQYF. This chain links TRBV28 with TRBJ2-7, with D uncertain. CDR3 length equals 11 residues. V lost 1 base and J 4 bases, leaving 2 bases between the germline ends. Germline CDR1 is MDHEN and CDR2 is SYDVKM.

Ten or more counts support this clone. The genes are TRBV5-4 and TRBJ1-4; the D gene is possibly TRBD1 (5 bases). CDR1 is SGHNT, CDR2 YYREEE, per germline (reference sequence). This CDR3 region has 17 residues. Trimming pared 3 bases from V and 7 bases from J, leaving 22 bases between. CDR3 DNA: TGTGCCAGCAGCTCCGGCAACGATAGGGGAGTTCGTGAAAAACTGTTTTTT. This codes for CASSSGNDRGVREKLFF.

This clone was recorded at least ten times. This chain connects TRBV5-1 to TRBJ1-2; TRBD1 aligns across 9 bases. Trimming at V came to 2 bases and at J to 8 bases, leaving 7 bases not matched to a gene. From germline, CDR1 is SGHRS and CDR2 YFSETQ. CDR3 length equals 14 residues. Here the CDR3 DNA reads TGCGCCAGCAGCTTAACAGGGGGCGTTGAGGGCTACACCTTC. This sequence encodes CASSLTGGVEGYTF.